This is a list of T cell receptor beta chains from one sample in a study of blood T cell repertoires in COVID-19. Measured with immunoSEQ multiplex PCR; TCRdb has only the in-frame clones, and not every one. The sample holds about 350,000 clones; almost 90% are singletons and the top ten take about 0.94%. Material for sequencing was PBMCs or T cells enriched from blood (not recorded which). The receptors originated from a woman aged 25 to 39 who had been exposed to COVID-19. The CDR3 runs from the conserved cysteine through the conserved F or W. D genes are given only for firm matches. The listing skips clone size in some rows; elsewhere it reads once, few, many or a size class.

-	TRBV18	TRBD2	TRBJ2-7	CASSPGGLYEQYF	TGTGCCAGCTCACCGGGAGGGCTCTACGAGCAGTACTTC
-	TRBV28	-	TRBJ2-6	CASRADTTGSGANVLTF	TGTGCCAGCAGAGCCGATACCACAGGGTCTGGGGCCAACGTCCTGACTTTC
-	TRBV7-6	-	TRBJ1-2	CASSPLSYGYTF	TGTGCCAGCAGCCCACTGAGCTATGGCTACACCTTC
once	TRBV27	TRBD1	TRBJ2-5	CASSFQGAVGQETQYF	TGTGCCAGCAGTTTCCAGGGGGCAGTTGGCCAAGAGACCCAGTACTTC
-	TRBV7-9	-	TRBJ2-1	CASSLLTSDEQFF	TGTGCCAGCAGCTTATTAACGAGCGATGAGCAGTTCTTC
-	TRBV28	TRBD2	TRBJ2-1	CASSLRLAGYNEQFF	TGTGCCAGCAGTTTAAGACTAGCGGGGTACAATGAGCAGTTCTTC
-	TRBV12-3/TRBV12-4	-	TRBJ1-2	CASSLAWEGGYTF	TGTGCCAGCAGTTTAGCGTGGGAGGGCGGCTACACCTTC
-	TRBV3-1/TRBV3-2	-	TRBJ2-1	CASSQTPGGVTANEQFF	TGTGCCAGCAGCCAAACCCCCGGGGGTGTGACCGCCAATGAGCAGTTCTTC
-	TRBV27	TRBD2	TRBJ2-7	CASRTGTSVGDEQYF	TGTGCCAGCAGAACCGGGACTAGCGTGGGGGACGAGCAGTACTTC
-	TRBV28	TRBD1	TRBJ1-5	CASSSSTGFRANQPQHF	TGTGCCAGCAGTTCCTCGACAGGGTTCAGGGCTAATCAGCCCCAGCATTTT
-	TRBV18	TRBD1	TRBJ1-5	CASSRQGDYSNQPQHF	TGTGCCAGCTCACGACAGGGTGATTATAGCAATCAGCCCCAGCATTTT
-	TRBV19	TRBD1	TRBJ1-2	CASTTGMFYGYTF	TGTGCCAGTACGACAGGGATGTTCTATGGCTACACCTTC
-	TRBV28	TRBD1	TRBJ2-3	CASSFMVGGGTDTQYF	TGTGCCAGCAGCTTTATGGTAGGGGGCGGCACAGATACGCAGTATTTT
-	TRBV7-3	TRBD1	TRBJ2-1	CASSPPGQGAGGQFF	TGTGCCAGCAGCCCACCGGGACAGGGGGCCGGTGGGCAGTTCTTC
-	TRBV6-4	TRBD2	TRBJ2-1	CASSETSGSQQFF	TGTGCCAGCAGTGAGACTAGCGGGAGTCAGCAGTTCTTC
-	TRBV24-1	-	TRBJ1-1	CATSSGTEAFF	TGTGCCACCAGCTCGGGCACTGAAGCTTTCTTT
-	TRBV14	-	TRBJ1-2	CASSQDLASNYGYTF	TGTGCCAGCAGCCAAGATTTGGCCTCCAACTATGGCTACACCTTC
once	TRBV9	TRBD2	TRBJ2-1	CASSVGTSSFSFYNEQFF	TGTGCCAGCAGCGTAGGGACTAGCTCCTTTTCGTTCTACAATGAGCAGTTCTTC
-	TRBV12-3/TRBV12-4	-	TRBJ2-5	CASSLRGQETQYF	TGTGCCAGCAGTTTAAGAGGCCAAGAGACCCAGTACTTC
-	TRBV5-1	-	TRBJ2-7	CASSLVPGATYEQYF	TGCGCCAGCAGCTTGGTCCCAGGGGCGACCTACGAGCAGTACTTC
-	TRBV14	TRBD1	TRBJ1-1	CASSQRGGRGNTEAFF	TGTGCCAGCAGCCAACGAGGGGGCAGGGGGAACACTGAAGCTTTCTTT
-	TRBV14	TRBD1	TRBJ2-2	CASSPQGVKGTGELFF	TGTGCCAGCAGCCCGCAGGGGGTTAAGGGCACCGGGGAGCTGTTTTTT
few	TRBV6-5	-	TRBJ1-2	CASSPQTDGGYTF	TGTGCCAGCAGTCCTCAAACCGACGGGGGCTACACCTTC
-	TRBV5-1	-	TRBJ1-1	CASSFRQMNTEAFF	TGCGCCAGCAGCTTCAGACAGATGAACACTGAAGCTTTCTTT
-	TRBV5-1	TRBD1	TRBJ1-1	CASSTDRGSTEAFF	TGCGCCAGCAGCACGGACAGGGGAAGCACTGAAGCTTTCTTT
-	TRBV27	TRBD1	TRBJ1-1	CASSRGQAIANTEAFF	TGTGCCAGCAGTCGGGGACAGGCTATTGCGAACACTGAAGCTTTCTTT
-	TRBV7-8	-	TRBJ2-3	CASSLYLSAPPPPDTQYF	TGTGCCAGCAGCTTGTACTTGAGCGCCCCCCCGCCCCCAGATACGCAGTATTTT